The 29 T cell receptor beta chains presented below share a single source sample, sequenced in a study of OX40 agonist ivuxolimab in advanced cancers. The assay was immunoSEQ multiplex PCR, and TCRdb's table has in-frame clones only and misses some. Here the sample spans about 98,000 clones, around 92% being singletons. The sample here was CD4+ or CD8+ T cells sorted from blood, taken in a trial of the OX40 agonist ivuxolimab. The receptors come from an adult with an advanced solid tumor such as melanoma, head and neck, liver or kidney cancer.

CDR3 bases: TGTGCCAGCAGCTTTTCGGGACAGGGGGGTTATGAGCAGTTCTTC. It yields the protein CASSFSGQGGYEQFF. This chain joins TRBV11-3 and TRBJ2-1; 11 bases match TRBD1. Trimming took 3 bases from V and 8 from J; bases not matched to a gene: 6. This CDR3 comprises 15 residues. In germline, CDR1 is SGHNT, CDR2 YENEEA.

The J gene is TRBJ2-7, the V gene TRBV27; 12 bases are a match to TRBD2. The ends lost 9 bases at V and 3 bases at J; junction bases unmatched: 6. Germline V gene data show CDR1 as MNHEY and CDR2 as SMNVEV (reference sequence). The CDR3 runs 14 residues. The CDR3 coding sequence is TGTGCCAGGTCGGGACTAGCGGGTTACTACGAGCAGTACGTC. It translates to CARSGLAGYYEQYV.

The chain uses TRBV27 and TRBJ2-1, with D unresolved. The CDR3 extends over 17 amino acids. Trimming pared 4 bases from V and 6 bases from J, leaving 22 bases between. The germline V gene has CDR1 MNHEY and CDR2 SMNVEV (reference sequence). The CDR3 nucleotides are TGTGCCAGCAGTTATCTCGCCTTGCGGTGGTCGGGCAATGAGCAGTTCTTC. It codes for CASSYLALRWSGNEQFF.

The chain couples TRBV6-5 to TRBJ2-7; TRBD2 agrees at 7 bases. The CDR3 totals 14 residues. V shed 6 bases, J shed 2 bases, and the junction held 7 bases outside the gene matches. Germline values: CDR1 MNHEY, CDR2 SVGAGI. The CDR3, as DNA: TGTGCCAGCAGGGTAGCGGGTACCACCTACGAGCAGTACTTC. As protein: CASRVAGTTYEQYF.

The V call is TRBV6-5, the J call TRBJ2-1, with a tentative D call TRBD1 (6 bases). The CDR3 extends over 16 amino acids. Germline lookup yields CDR1 MNHEY and CDR2 SVGAGI. V lost 4 bases and J lost 8, with 21 bases in between. The CDR3 nucleotides read TGTGCCAGCAGTTCCATCGAATCGACAGGAATCGATGAGCAGTTCTTC. Encoded protein: CASSSIESTGIDEQFF.

The chain carries TRBV9 and TRBJ2-1, with TRBD2 identical over 8 bases. The germline gives CDR1 SGDLS, CDR2 YYNGEE. This CDR3 is 15 amino acids long. V lost 6 bases and J lost 0; bases outside the gene matches: 5. The CDR3 DNA reads TGTGCCAGCACCCTCAGCGGGAGCTCCTACAATGAGCAGTTCTTC. Its protein is CASTLSGSSYNEQFF. Using reference TRBV9 and TRBJ2-1 for the parts outside the CDR3, the full variable domain is DSGVTQTPKHLITATGQRVTLRCSPRSGDLSVYWYQQSLDQGLQFLIQYYNGEERAKGNILERFSAQQFPDLHSELNLSSLELGDSALYFCASTLSGSSYNEQFFGPGTRLTVL.

The rearrangement links TRBV5-6 to TRBJ2-7, with 11 bases that match TRBD1. Germline-derived CDR1 and CDR2 are SGHDT and YYEEEE. The CDR3 loop spans 15 amino acids. V trimming: 5 bases; J trimming: 3 bases; junction bases outside the gene matches: 7. The CDR3 loop reads CASRSRDRGIYEQYF. CDR3 coding DNA: TGTGCCAGCAGGTCCCGGGACAGGGGGATCTACGAGCAGTACTTC.

This chain uses TRBV25-1 with TRBJ1-4; TRBD1 is a possible D gene (6 bases). The germline V gene has CDR1 MGHDK and CDR2 SYGVNS. V was shortened by 8 bases and J by 8 bases, with 21 bases between the two germline ends. The CDR3 extends over 15 amino acids. The CDR3 DNA reads TGTGCCAGCCAGCCTATAGGGGGTCGGGGAGAAAAACTGTTTTTT. Translated, it gives CASQPIGGRGEKLFF.

V gene TRBV6-6 combines with J gene TRBJ1-1; D may be TRBD1 (6 bases). Trimming stripped 6 bases from V and 1 base from J, with 15 bases between. Looked up from germline, CDR1 is MNHNY and CDR2 is SVGAGI (reference sequence). This CDR3 region has 15 residues. CDR3 bases: TGTGCCAGCAGCTTGGAGACAGGAACGAACACTGAAGCTTTCTTT. This gives the protein CASSLETGTNTEAFF.

The V call is TRBV15, the J call TRBJ2-3; D ambiguous. This CDR3 is built from 15 residues. V was cut by 2 bases and J by 1 base, with 10 bases left in between. Germline CDR1 is LNHNV and CDR2 is YYDKDF (reference sequence). The CDR3 spells CATSRPQRRTDTQYF. Written as DNA, the CDR3 is TGTGCCACCAGCAGACCACAGCGTCGCACAGATACGCAGTATTTT.

This chain uses TRBV28 with TRBJ1-5; tentatively, D is TRBD1 (5 bases). The CDR3 runs to 12 residues. V lost 8 bases to trimming and J lost 8 bases, with 13 bases between them. Germline values: CDR1 MDHEN, CDR2 SYDVKM. Written as DNA, the CDR3 is TGTGCCAGCGGGACCAACGAGGAGCCCCAGCATTTT. This codes for CASGTNEEPQHF.

V gene TRBV10-3 combines with J gene TRBJ2-2; no reliable D call. The CDR3 is 13 residues long. Germline-derived CDR1 and CDR2 are ENHRY and SYGVKD. V gave up 2 bases and J gave up 0 bases, with 1 base separating them. CDR3 bases: TGTGCCATCAGTGAGGCGAACACCGGGGAGCTGTTTTTT. This codes for CAISEANTGELFF.

The V and J genes are TRBV30 and TRBJ2-1, with 9 bases that match TRBD2. The CDR3 covers 17 residues. The junction had 7 bases not matched to a gene; V was cut back by 0 bases and J by 1 base. Looked up from germline, CDR1 is GTSNPN and CDR2 is SVGIG (reference sequence). DNA for the CDR3: TGTGCCTGGAGTGTATCGCTAGCGGGGAATTCCTACAATGAGCAGTTCTTC. Its protein product is CAWSVSLAGNSYNEQFF.

The genes are TRBV6-1 and TRBJ2-1; 8 bases match TRBD1. CDR3 length: 14 residues. V lost 6 bases to trimming and J lost 8 bases; unmatched junction nucleotides: 9. The germline gives CDR1 MNHNS, CDR2 SASEGT. The CDR3 DNA follows: TGTGCCAGCAGACAGGGGGTTGAGTGGGATGAGCAGTTCTTC. Its protein is CASRQGVEWDEQFF.

The chain has TRBV5-5 and TRBJ1-2, with TRBD1 as a possible D gene (6 bases). The germline V gene encodes CDR1 SGHKS and CDR2 YYEKEE (reference sequence). This CDR3 has 15 amino acids. V lost 0 bases and J lost 1, with 10 bases in between. The CDR3 here is CASSLGQAFNYGYTF. The DNA of the CDR3 is TGTGCCAGCAGCTTGGGACAGGCCTTTAACTATGGCTACACCTTC.

The CDR3 loop reads CASSIGGGTGKIQVRAFF. DNA for the CDR3: TGTGCCAGTAGTATCGGGGGGGGTACAGGGAAAATACAGGTTCGTGCTTTCTTT. The chain recombines TRBV19 with TRBJ1-1, with D perhaps matching TRBD1 (6 bases). The CDR3 spans 18 residues. V was clipped by 3 bases and J by 11 bases, with 31 bases between them. The germline V gene encodes CDR1 LNHDA and CDR2 SQIVND (reference sequence).

The CDR3 coding sequence is TGTGCCAGCAGTTTCGGGACTAGCGGGAGGGAGCAGTTCTTC. Its protein is CASSFGTSGREQFF. This chain joins TRBV6-5 and TRBJ2-1; 15 nucleotides match TRBD2. The germline V gene has CDR1 MNHEY and CDR2 SVGAGI. With 4 bases clipped from V and 10 bases from J, the junction kept 2 bases outside the gene matches. This CDR3 contains 14 residues.

The genes are TRBV28 and TRBJ2-3; 13 bases line up with TRBD2. CDR1 and CDR2 (germline): MDHEN, SYDVKM. V shed 6 bases, J shed 3 bases, and the junction held 6 bases outside the gene matches. The CDR3 spans 16 residues. The CDR3 loop reads CASRGTSGGATDTQYF. The CDR3 DNA is TGTGCCAGCAGGGGAACTAGCGGGGGGGCAACAGATACGCAGTATTTT.

In this sample, this clone turned up a few times. The chain combines TRBV19 with TRBJ1-5, with D perhaps TRBD1 (5 bases). Trimming removed 6 bases from V and 2 bases from J, with 14 bases in between. This CDR3 has 15 residues. Germline V gives CDR1 LNHDA, CDR2 SQIVND (reference sequence). The CDR3 DNA follows: TGTGCCAGTAGGCCCCAGGGATGGGGCAATCAGCCCCAGCATTTT. The encoded protein is CASRPQGWGNQPQHF.

The chain combines TRBV5-1 with TRBJ2-3; the D is unclear. Germline V gene lookup returns CDR1 SGHRS and CDR2 YFSETQ. Trimming took 0 bases from V and 6 from J, leaving 8 bases between them. The CDR3 sequence is 13 residues long. The DNA for the CDR3 is TGCGCCAGCAGCTTGGACCGAAGGGATACGCAGTATTTT. It encodes CASSLDRRDTQYF.

The V call is TRBV28, the J call TRBJ1-3, with D tentatively TRBD1 (5 bases). From germline, CDR1 is MDHEN and CDR2 SYDVKM. V was trimmed by 2 bases and J by 5 bases, leaving 13 bases between them. This CDR3 spans 15 amino acids. In nucleotides, the CDR3 is TGTGCCAGCAGTTTAGGCCCAGGGCTAAGAAACACCATATATTTT. Its translation is CASSLGPGLRNTIYF.

The V and J genes are TRBV7-2 and TRBJ2-7; 10 positions match TRBD2. CDR1 and CDR2 from the germline V gene are SGHTA and FQGNSA. Losses at the gene ends were 0 bases for V and 2 bases for J; bases not matched to a gene: 1. CDR3 size: 15 residues. This chain's CDR3 is CASSLASGGPYEQYF. The CDR3, as DNA: TGTGCCAGCAGCTTAGCTAGCGGGGGGCCCTACGAGCAGTACTTC. The full variable domain, completed using reference TRBV7-2 and TRBJ2-7, is GAGVSQSPSNKVTEKGKDVELRCDPISGHTALYWYRQSLGQGLEFLIYFQGNSAPDKSGLPSDRFSAERTGGSVSTLTIQRTQQEDSAVYLCASSLASGGPYEQYFGPGTRLTVT.

The V gene is TRBV28, the J gene TRBJ1-5; 8 bases fit TRBD1. With V trimmed by 4 bases and J by 3 bases, 8 bases remained unmatched. Germline-derived CDR1 and CDR2 are MDHEN and SYDVKM. The CDR3 spans 16 residues. The CDR3 DNA reads as TGTGCCAGCAGTTCGGGGAGACAGGGGATCAATCAGCCCCAGCATTTT. This encodes CASSSGRQGINQPQHF.

V gene TRBV4-1 combines with J gene TRBJ2-5; maybe TRBD1 (6 bases). Germline CDR1 and CDR2: MGHRA and YSYEKL. CDR3 size: 14 residues. Trimming pared 1 base from V and 5 bases from J, leaving 11 bases between. CDR3 nucleotides: TGCGCCAGCAGCCAAGGGGGAGACAGGGAGACCCAGTACTTC. It encodes CASSQGGDRETQYF.

The chain employs TRBV2 and TRBJ2-1, with D uncertain. The germline CDR1 and CDR2 sequences are SNHLY and FYNNEI. Trimming removed 3 bases at V and 1 base at J, with 7 bases between. The CDR3 extends over 14 amino acids. The CDR3 protein is CASSDLGSYNEQFF. The CDR3 DNA follows: TGTGCCAGCAGTGACCTGGGTTCCTACAATGAGCAGTTCTTC.

V and J are TRBV7-3 and TRBJ1-1; possibly TRBD1 for D (5 bases). V lost 2 bases and J lost 5, with 15 bases in between. Germline V CDR1 and CDR2: SGHTA, FQGTGA. The CDR3 has 15 residues. CDR3 residues: CASSLGRVLETEAFF. The CDR3 nucleotides read TGTGCCAGCAGCTTAGGCAGGGTTCTCGAGACTGAAGCTTTCTTT.

The V call is TRBV29-1, the J call TRBJ2-6; a weak D match, TRBD1 (5 bases). With 2 bases removed from V and 2 bases from J, the gap between germline ends came to 7 bases. From germline, CDR1 is SQVTM and CDR2 ANQGSEA. CDR3 size: 14 residues. As DNA, the CDR3 is TGCAGCGTTGAAAGCAGGGCTGGGGCCAACGTCCTGACTTTC. This codes for CSVESRAGANVLTF.

This clone came up once. The chain carries TRBV6-6 and TRBJ1-2, with D maybe TRBD1 (5 bases). The germline V gene encodes CDR1 MNHNY and CDR2 SVGAGI (reference sequence). The V gene lost 6 bases and the J gene lost 5 bases, with 13 bases spanning the gap. The CDR3 extends over 13 amino acids. CDR3 sequence (DNA): TGTGCCAGCAGAAGACAGCTTGTATATGGCTACACCTTC. Protein sequence: CASRRQLVYGYTF.

This chain connects TRBV6-5 to TRBJ1-4; possibly TRBD1 for D (5 bases). Deletions cut 8 bases from V and 5 bases from J, with 15 bases between. CDR3 length equals 14 residues. Germline-derived CDR1 and CDR2 are MNHEY and SVGAGI. CDR3 nucleotide sequence: TGTGCCAGCGCTAGACAGCTCACGAATGAAAAACTGTTTTTT. Protein product: CASARQLTNEKLFF.